These 23 T cell receptor beta chains came from one sample sequenced in a study of blood T cell repertoires in COVID-19 (TCRdb year 2020). To prepare the library, the immunoSEQ multiplex PCR assay was applied. TCRdb re-hosts the immuneACCESS table, in-frame sequences only. Its copies lack some clones; in the studies checked, an unresolved V gene accounts for under half of them, and the cause for the rest is not known. The table for this sample lists about 83,000 clones; roughly 87% of them were counted only once. The top ten constitute 3% of the sample. Input material: peripheral blood. The receptor set was obtained from a woman between 45 and 60 years old with active or convalescent COVID-19.

The table lists this clone with a few counts. The genes are TRBV28 and TRBJ2-7; weak D call: TRBD1 (6 bases). The V gene's germline CDR1 is MDHEN and CDR2 SYDVKM. Trimming removed 1 base from V and 6 bases from J, with 13 bases in between. The CDR3 extends over 14 amino acids. The CDR3 loop reads CASSLSSRGFEQYF. The CDR3 region has the DNA TGTGCCAGCAGTTTATCCTCCAGGGGATTCGAGCAGTACTTC.

In this sample, this clone turned up a few times. This CDR3 is CASGTSGGAGTDTQYF. For the CDR3, the DNA is TGTGCCAGCGGGACTAGCGGGGGGGCCGGGACAGATACGCAGTATTTT. The chain couples TRBV19 to TRBJ2-3; 16 nucleotides line up with TRBD2. The CDR3 sequence is 16 residues long. Germline values: CDR1 LNHDA, CDR2 SQIVND (reference sequence). V lost 9 bases to trimming and J lost 3 bases; unmatched junction nucleotides: 6.

The gene calls are TRBV4-3 and TRBJ2-1, with D tentatively TRBD2 (5 bases). The ends were cut back, 1 base at V and 3 bases at J, with 10 bases in the middle. Germline assignment: CDR1 LGHNA and CDR2 YSLEER. CDR3 length: 15 residues. The CDR3: CASSQGVRDYNEQFF. As DNA, the CDR3 is TGCGCCAGCAGCCAAGGGGTACGGGACTACAATGAGCAGTTCTTC.

The chain combines TRBV3-1 (or the pseudogene TRBV3-2) with TRBJ1-2, with D perhaps TRBD1 (6 bases). This CDR3 region has 15 residues. Trimming removed 0 bases at V and 4 bases at J, with 12 bases between. The germline CDR1 and CDR2 sequences are LGHDT and YNNKEL (reference sequence). The CDR3 loop reads CASSQDPGVGYGYTF. For the CDR3, the DNA is TGTGCCAGCAGCCAAGATCCAGGGGTGGGCTATGGCTACACCTTC.

This clone was picked up a small number of times. The gene calls are TRBV15 and TRBJ1-2; no clear D gene. V lost 6 bases and J lost 5, with 13 bases in between. The CDR3 has 13 amino acids. The germline CDR1 and CDR2 sequences are LNHNV and YYDKDF (reference sequence). The CDR3 DNA follows: TGTGCCACCAGTCCCGGTTTTCCTTATGGCTACACCTTC. It translates to CATSPGFPYGYTF.

The chain joins TRBV7-6 to TRBJ1-2; maybe TRBD1 (5 bases). CDR3 length: 12 residues. Trimming took 5 bases from V and 2 from J, leaving 6 bases between them. Germline CDR1 and CDR2: SGHVS and FNYEAQ. For the CDR3, the DNA is TGTGCCAGCAGCCCAGGGAACTATGGCTACACCTTC. Translation gives CASSPGNYGYTF.

V and J are TRBV19 and TRBJ2-5; 8 positions match TRBD1. This CDR3 region has 15 residues. Trimming at V came to 4 bases and at J to 3 bases, leaving 7 bases not matched to a gene. Germline V gene lookup returns CDR1 LNHDA and CDR2 SQIVND (reference sequence). CDR3 DNA sequence: TGTGCCAGTAGTAGTTGGGACAGGAGAGAAGAGACCCAGTACTTC. It specifies CASSSWDRREETQYF.

The chain combines TRBV6-5 with TRBJ2-3, with D possibly matching TRBD1 (6 bases). The CDR3 contains 14 residues. V dropped 2 bases and J dropped 3 bases, with 9 bases sitting between them. The germline V gene has CDR1 MNHEY and CDR2 SVGAGI. The CDR3 is CASSYGQSTDTQYF. CDR3 coding DNA: TGTGCCAGCAGTTACGGACAGTCGACAGATACGCAGTATTTT.

DNA of the CDR3: TGTGCCAGTAGTATAGCCCGGGACAGGCATTCACCCCTCCACTTT. Protein product: CASSIARDRHSPLHF. The rearrangement joins TRBV19 to TRBJ1-6, with 8 bases lining up with TRBD1. Germline-derived CDR1 and CDR2 are LNHDA and SQIVND (reference sequence). V trimming: 1 base; J trimming: 8 bases; junction bases outside the gene matches: 4. This CDR3 is built from 15 residues.

The chain has TRBV13 and TRBJ1-4; TRBD1 aligns across 8 bases. CDR3 length: 16 residues. With 3 bases clipped from V and 8 bases from J, the junction kept 11 bases outside the gene matches. CDR1 and CDR2 (germline): PRHDT, FYEKMQ (reference sequence). The CDR3 reads CASSFRGSGGREKLFF. The CDR3 DNA reads as TGTGCCAGCAGCTTTAGGGGATCAGGGGGCCGAGAAAAACTGTTTTTT.

V gene TRBV12-3 or TRBV12-4 combines with J gene TRBJ2-4; weak D call: TRBD2 (5 bases). The CDR3 totals 12 residues. Trimming took off 1 base at V and 10 bases at J, with 8 bases between the two ends. The CDR3 spells CASSLDGEIQYF. CDR3 nucleotide sequence: TGTGCCAGCAGTTTAGATGGGGAGATTCAGTACTTC.

The chain combines TRBV28 with TRBJ2-6; 8 bases line up with TRBD2. After removal of 4 bases from V and 4 bases from J, the junction contained 9 bases not matched to a gene. There are 17 residues in the CDR3. The germline CDR1 and CDR2 sequences are MDHEN and SYDVKM. CDR3 bases: TGTGCCAGCAGTTCACCACGGGGGGGAGCCGGGGCCAACGTCCTGACTTTC. It encodes CASSSPRGGAGANVLTF.

A single count supports this clone. The chain combines TRBV7-2 with TRBJ1-6, with 7 bases fitting TRBD1. The CDR3 sequence is 16 residues long. Germline values: CDR1 SGHTA, CDR2 FQGNSA. With V trimmed by 1 base and J by 8 bases, 8 bases remained unmatched. The CDR3 region is CASSLVGTVGYSPLHF. As DNA, the CDR3 is TGTGCCAGCAGCTTAGTGGGGACAGTAGGTTATTCACCCCTCCACTTT.

This chain joins TRBV7-7 and TRBJ2-7; 7 bases align to TRBD1. The CDR3 consists of 15 residues. Trimming took 5 bases from V and 0 from J; bases not matched to a gene: 7. From germline, CDR1 is SSHAT and CDR2 FNYEAQ (reference sequence). Written as DNA, the CDR3 is TGTGCCAGCAGCGCCGGACAGGTTGGCTCCTACGAGCAGTACTTC. Its translation is CASSAGQVGSYEQYF.

The genes are TRBV5-6 and TRBJ1-2; 7 bases fit TRBD1. CDR1 and CDR2 from the germline V gene are SGHDT and YYEEEE. The CDR3 runs to 14 residues. After removal of 0 bases from V and 6 bases from J, the junction contained 5 bases not matched to a gene. The CDR3 bases are TGTGCCAGCAGCTTGGGAGCAGGGGGTGATGGCTACACCTTC. Amino acid sequence: CASSLGAGGDGYTF.

This clone has just a few counts. V usage is TRBV2 and J usage is TRBJ1-1; no reliable D call. The CDR3 runs 13 residues. The V gene lost 7 bases and the J gene lost 4 bases, with 13 bases spanning the gap. The V gene's germline CDR1 is SNHLY and CDR2 FYNNEI. The CDR3 protein is CASTFPTGTEAFF. The CDR3 DNA reads TGTGCCAGCACGTTCCCTACCGGCACTGAAGCTTTCTTT.

The chain joins TRBV6-5 to TRBJ1-2, with 8 bases that match TRBD1. V shed 4 bases and J 4 bases; nucleotides not matched to a gene: 8. CDR1 and CDR2 from the germline V gene are MNHEY and SVGAGI. The length of the CDR3 is 15 residues. The CDR3 reads CASSSGQGFVYGYTF. Here the CDR3 DNA reads TGTGCCAGCAGTTCTGGACAGGGATTCGTCTATGGCTACACCTTC.

This chain links TRBV19 with TRBJ2-7, with TRBD2 as a possible D gene (5 bases). The CDR3 spans 13 residues. Germline lookup yields CDR1 LNHDA and CDR2 SQIVND (reference sequence). V lost 3 bases and J lost 5, with 11 bases in between. The CDR3 region is CASSIGVGDEQYF. In DNA, the CDR3 is TGTGCCAGTAGTATCGGGGTTGGGGACGAGCAGTACTTC. Based on the CDR3 plus reference TRBV19 and TRBJ2-7, the full variable domain is DGGITQSPKYLFRKEGQNVTLSCEQNLNHDAMYWYRQDPGQGLRLIYYSQIVNDFQKGDIAEGYSVSREKKESFPLTVTSAQKNPTAFYLCASSIGVGDEQYFGPGTRLTVT.

The chain is built from TRBV4-3 and TRBJ2-6; the D gene is possibly TRBD2 (5 bases). Germline CDR1 and CDR2: LGHNA and YSLEER. The CDR3 contains 17 residues. V was trimmed by 5 bases and J by 0 bases, leaving 14 bases between them. CDR3 DNA: TGCGCCAGCAGCTACCAATCTACTAGCTCTGGGGCCAACGTCCTGACTTTC. Translating it yields CASSYQSTSSGANVLTF.

CDR3 region: CASRKGQGEFYEQYF. DNA for the CDR3: TGTGCCAGCAGAAAGGGACAGGGGGAGTTCTACGAGCAGTACTTC. The V gene is TRBV27, the J gene TRBJ2-7; TRBD1 agrees at 11 bases. V lost 6 bases and J lost 3; bases outside the gene matches: 7. This CDR3 contains 15 residues. The germline V gene encodes CDR1 MNHEY and CDR2 SMNVEV (reference sequence).

The chain carries TRBV19 and TRBJ2-2, with D perhaps TRBD1 (6 bases). From germline, CDR1 is LNHDA and CDR2 SQIVND (reference sequence). CDR3 size: 14 residues. Trimming cost V 3 bases and J 4 bases, with 9 bases left between them. In DNA, the CDR3 is TGTGCCAGTAGTATGGTAGGGGGCACCGGGGAGCTGTTTTTT. Residues: CASSMVGGTGELFF.

This clone has more than one count but fewer than ten. The chain has TRBV7-3 and TRBJ1-5; D is uncertain. The length of the CDR3 is 14 residues. CDR1 and CDR2 from the germline V gene are SGHTA and FQGTGA. Trimming pared 0 bases from V and 8 bases from J, leaving 11 bases between. Here the CDR3 DNA reads TGTGCCAGCAGCTTAACGGGATTGGGAGAGCCCCAGCATTTT. Translating it yields CASSLTGLGEPQHF.

The chain carries TRBV7-2 and TRBJ2-3; 9 bases map to TRBD2. V was clipped by 6 bases and J by 5 bases; unmatched bases: 18. The CDR3 is made up of 18 amino acids. The germline V gene has CDR1 SGHTA and CDR2 FQGNSA. CDR3 in DNA: TGTGCCAGCAGAGAAATTATCCTAGCGGGAAAACGGGTAGATACGCAGTATTTT. This translates into CASREIILAGKRVDTQYF.